This TCR beta chain was recorded in a study of OX40 agonist ivuxolimab in advanced cancers. Study in general: The patients received agonistic anti-OX40 (CD134) antibody ivuxolimab. Findings and caveats of the study: Patients who responded partially at 0.1-3.0 mg/kg showed clonal expansion ranking among the lowest. Both blood CD4+ and CD8+ T cells showed clonal growth by week 6 at 0.1 to 3.0 mg/kg.

Losses at the gene ends were 4 bases for V and 5 bases for J; bases not matched to a gene: 6. CDR1 and CDR2 (germline): LGHNT, FRNRAP. The CDR3 is made up of 14 amino acids. A note on this clone: Its antigen is not known.

Assay: immunoSEQ multiplex PCR; the TCRdb copy retains only in-frame clones and omits some. The data hold 45,000 to 70,000 clones, with around 84% observed a single time. The V call is TRBV12-5, the J call TRBJ2-3; TRBD2 aligns across 7 bases. The specimen comprised CD4+ or CD8+ T cells sorted from blood, sampled in a trial of the OX40 agonist ivuxolimab. This sequence was found in an adult with an advanced solid tumor such as melanoma, head and neck, liver or kidney cancer. The CDR3 protein is CASGWRETIDTQYF. CDR3 coding DNA: TGTGCTAGTGGTTGGCGGGAGACGATAGATACGCAGTATTTT.